The entry below gives a single T cell receptor beta chain sequence along with its context. V shed 7 bases, J shed 3 bases, and the junction held 0 bases outside the gene matches. Per germline, CDR1 LNHNV and CDR2 YYDKDF (reference sequence). This CDR3 is built from 13 residues. These data come from a study of spatial heterogeneity in lung cancer. Indicated time point: sample taken at primary tumor resection. There were 65 or so donors, all of them untreated patients with early-stage non-small cell lung cancer. MiXCR was run by TCRdb on the 5' RACE reads, yielding one entry per CDR3 protein. This sample has some 44,000 distinct CDR3 sequences; about an eighth occur once, and the top ten carry about 55%.

This rearrangement joins TRBV15 to TRBJ2-3, with TRBD2 matching over 11 bases. The sample in question was PBMCs, obtained at surgery. The sequence was obtained from a male donor with early-stage non-small cell lung cancer. The CDR3 loop reads CATTSGGTDTQYF. The CDR3 DNA follows: TGTGCCACCACTAGCGGGGGGACAGATACGCAGTATTTT. The full variable domain, rest sourced from reference TRBV15 and TRBJ2-3, is DAMVIQNPRYQVTQFGKPVTLSCSQTLNHNVMYWYQQKSSQAPKLLFHYYDKDFNNEADTPDNFQSRRPNTSFCFLDIRSPGLGDTAMYLCATTSGGTDTQYFGPGTRLTVL.